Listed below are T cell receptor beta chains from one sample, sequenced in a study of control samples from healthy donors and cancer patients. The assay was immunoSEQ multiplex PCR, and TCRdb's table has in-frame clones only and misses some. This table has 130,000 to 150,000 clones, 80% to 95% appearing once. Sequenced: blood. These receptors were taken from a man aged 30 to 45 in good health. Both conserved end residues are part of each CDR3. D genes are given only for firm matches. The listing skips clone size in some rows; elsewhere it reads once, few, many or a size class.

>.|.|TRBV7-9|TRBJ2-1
CASSLVPYEQFF
TGTGCCAGCAGCTTAGTACCATATGAGCAGTTCTTC
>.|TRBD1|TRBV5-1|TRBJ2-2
CASSARDRGSNTGELFF
TGCGCCAGCAGCGCCCGGGACAGGGGTTCGAACACCGGGGAGCTGTTTTTT
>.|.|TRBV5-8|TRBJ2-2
CASSLRGTSNTGELFF
TGTGCCAGCAGCTTGAGGGGGACCTCGAACACCGGGGAGCTGTTTTTT
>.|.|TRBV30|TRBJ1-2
CAWSFPGFSNYGYTF
TGTGCCTGGAGTTTCCCGGGTTTCTCCAACTATGGCTACACCTTC
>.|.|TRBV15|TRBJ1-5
CATSTDRDSNQPQHF
TGTGCCACCAGCACAGACAGAGATAGCAATCAGCCCCAGCATTTT
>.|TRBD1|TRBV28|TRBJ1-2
CASSLGTGGDYGYTF
TGTGCCAGCAGTTTGGGAACAGGGGGCGACTATGGCTACACCTTC
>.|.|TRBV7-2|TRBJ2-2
CASSPTTGYTGELFF
TGTGCCAGCAGCCCTACCACAGGTTACACCGGGGAGCTGTTTTTT
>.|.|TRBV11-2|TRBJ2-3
CAPATPRDTQYF
TGTGCCCCGGCTACCCCTAGAGATACGCAGTATTTT
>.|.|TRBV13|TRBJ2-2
CASSSRTSFPDTGELFF
TGTGCCAGCAGCTCCCGAACTAGCTTCCCGGACACCGGGGAGCTGTTTTTT
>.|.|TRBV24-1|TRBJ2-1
CATSDSQTPWNEQFF
TGTGCCACCAGTGATTCCCAAACCCCCTGGAATGAGCAGTTCTTC
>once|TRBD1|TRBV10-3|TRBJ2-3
CAISEIGTGFADTQYF
TGTGCCATCAGTGAGATAGGGACAGGGTTCGCAGATACGCAGTATTTT
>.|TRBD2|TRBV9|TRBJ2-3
CASSVGGAGGSTDTQYF
TGTGCCAGCAGCGTAGGAGGGGCGGGGGGGAGCACAGATACGCAGTATTTT
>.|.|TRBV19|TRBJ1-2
CASKESKGGAKDYGYTF
TGTGCCAGTAAGGAATCCAAGGGGGGCGCAAAGGACTATGGCTACACCTTC
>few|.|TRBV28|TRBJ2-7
CASSWAGEQYF
TGTGCCAGCAGCTGGGCTGGCGAGCAGTACTTC
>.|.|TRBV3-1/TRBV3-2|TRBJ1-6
CASSRTGGSPLHF
TGTGCCAGCAGCCGAACCGGGGGTTCACCCCTCCACTTT
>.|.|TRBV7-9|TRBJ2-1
CASSLTTANEQFF
TGTGCCAGCAGCTTGACGACAGCCAATGAGCAGTTCTTC
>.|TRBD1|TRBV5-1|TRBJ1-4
CASSRGQGLGEKLFF
TGCGCCAGCAGCCGAGGACAGGGGTTAGGGGAAAAACTGTTTTTT
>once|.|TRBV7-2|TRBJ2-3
CASSRRDITDTQYF
TGTGCCAGCAGCCGGCGGGACATAACAGATACGCAGTATTTT
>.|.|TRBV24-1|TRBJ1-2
CATSDTGQSNHYGYTF
TGTGCCACCAGTGATACAGGACAGAGCAACCACTATGGCTACACCTTC
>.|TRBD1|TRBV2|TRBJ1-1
CASSGRTGGSTEAFF
TGTGCCAGCAGTGGGAGGACAGGGGGAAGCACTGAAGCTTTCTTT
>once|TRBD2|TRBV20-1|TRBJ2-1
CSASPFLAGDNEQFF
TGCAGTGCTAGTCCGTTTCTCGCGGGAGACAATGAGCAGTTCTTC
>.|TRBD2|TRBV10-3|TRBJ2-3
CAISLLAGEGTDTQYF
TGTGCCATCAGTTTACTAGCGGGGGAAGGGACGGATACGCAGTATTTT
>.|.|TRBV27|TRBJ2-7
CASSPGTAGEQYF
TGTGCCAGCAGTCCCGGGACGGCTGGCGAGCAGTACTTC
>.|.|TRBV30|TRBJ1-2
CAWSVRHGTGYGYTF
TGTGCCTGGAGTGTACGGCACGGGACGGGCTATGGCTACACCTTC
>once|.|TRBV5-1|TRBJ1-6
CASSLGGNSPLHF
TGCGCCAGCAGCTTGGGGGGTAATTCACCCCTCCACTTT
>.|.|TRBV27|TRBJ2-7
CASSLSGDYEQYF
TGTGCCAGCAGTTTGAGCGGTGACTACGAGCAGTACTTC
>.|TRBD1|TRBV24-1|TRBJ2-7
CATSGDSGTGEIYEQYF
TGTGCCACCAGTGGTGACTCCGGGACAGGGGAAATCTACGAGCAGTACTTC
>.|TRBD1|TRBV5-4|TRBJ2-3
CASSLPWTGEQTDTQYF
TGTGCCAGCAGCTTGCCCTGGACAGGGGAGCAGACAGATACGCAGTATTTT
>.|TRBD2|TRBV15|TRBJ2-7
CATSESAGGTYEQYF
TGTGCCACCAGCGAGTCAGCGGGGGGGACCTACGAGCAGTACTTC
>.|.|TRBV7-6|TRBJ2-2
CASSPNARVPTGELFF
TGTGCCAGCAGCCCAAACGCCAGGGTGCCCACCGGGGAGCTGTTTTTT
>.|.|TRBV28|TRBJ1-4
CASSFLGQGEKLFF
TGTGCCAGCAGTTTCTTGGGGCAAGGCGAAAAACTGTTTTTT